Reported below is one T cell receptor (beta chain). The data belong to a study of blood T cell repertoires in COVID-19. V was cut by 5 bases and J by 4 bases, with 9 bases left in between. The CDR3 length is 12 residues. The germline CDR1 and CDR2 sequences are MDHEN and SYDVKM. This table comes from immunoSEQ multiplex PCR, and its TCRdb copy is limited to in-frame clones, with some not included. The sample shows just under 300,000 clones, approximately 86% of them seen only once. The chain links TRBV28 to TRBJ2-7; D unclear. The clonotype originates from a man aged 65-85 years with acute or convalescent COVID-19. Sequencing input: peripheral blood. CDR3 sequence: CASSPPTYEQYF. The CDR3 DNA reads TGTGCCAGCAGTCCCCCCACTTACGAGCAGTACTTC.